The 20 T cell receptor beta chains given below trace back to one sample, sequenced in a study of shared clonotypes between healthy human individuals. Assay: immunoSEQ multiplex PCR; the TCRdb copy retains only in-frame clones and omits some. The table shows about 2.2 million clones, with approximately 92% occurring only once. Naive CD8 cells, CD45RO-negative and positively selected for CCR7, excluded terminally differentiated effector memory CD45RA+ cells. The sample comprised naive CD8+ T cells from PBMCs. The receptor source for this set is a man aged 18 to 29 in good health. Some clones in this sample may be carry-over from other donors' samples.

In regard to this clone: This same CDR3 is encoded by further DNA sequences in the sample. CDR3 region: CASSLAGTYNEQFF. The CDR3 bases are TGCGCCAGCAGCTTGGCCGGAACCTACAATGAGCAGTTCTTC. The chain combines TRBV5-1 with TRBJ2-1; D is ambiguous. Trimming stripped 0 bases from V and 2 bases from J, with 6 bases between. Germline CDR1 and CDR2: SGHRS and YFSETQ. This CDR3 region has 14 residues. The complete variable domain, with remaining parts taken from reference TRBV5-1 and TRBJ2-1, reads KAGVTQTPRYLIKTRGQQVTLSCSPISGHRSVSWYQQTPGQGLQFLFEYFSETQRNKGNFPGRFSGRQFSNSRSEMNVSTLELGDSALYLCASSLAGTYNEQFFGPGTRLTVL.

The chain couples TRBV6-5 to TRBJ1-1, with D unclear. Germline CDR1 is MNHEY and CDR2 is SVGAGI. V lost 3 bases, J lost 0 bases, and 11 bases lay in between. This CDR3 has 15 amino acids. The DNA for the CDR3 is TGTGCCAGCAGTTATATCCGGCAGTTGAACACTGAAGCTTTCTTT. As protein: CASSYIRQLNTEAFF.

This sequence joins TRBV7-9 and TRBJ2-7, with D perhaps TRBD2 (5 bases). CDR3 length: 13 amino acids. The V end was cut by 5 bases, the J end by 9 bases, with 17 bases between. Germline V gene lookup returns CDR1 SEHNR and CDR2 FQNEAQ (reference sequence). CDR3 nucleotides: TGTGCCAGCAGCGGGAGACCACCTTTAGGGCAGTACTTC. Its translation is CASSGRPPLGQYF.

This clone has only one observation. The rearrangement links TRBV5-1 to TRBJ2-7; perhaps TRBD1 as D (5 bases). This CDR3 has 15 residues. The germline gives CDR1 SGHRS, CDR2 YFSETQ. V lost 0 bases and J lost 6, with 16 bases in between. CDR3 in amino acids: CASSLEGVSTSEQYF. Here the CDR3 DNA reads TGCGCCAGCAGCTTGGAAGGGGTATCTACGAGCGAGCAGTACTTC.

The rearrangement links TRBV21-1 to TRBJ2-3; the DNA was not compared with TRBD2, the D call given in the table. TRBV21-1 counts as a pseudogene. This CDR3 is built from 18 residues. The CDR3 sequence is CASSKAGSGSLSTDTQYF. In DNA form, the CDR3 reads TGTGCCAGCAGCAAAGCGGGTAGCGGGAGTCTAAGCACAGATACGCAGTATTTT.

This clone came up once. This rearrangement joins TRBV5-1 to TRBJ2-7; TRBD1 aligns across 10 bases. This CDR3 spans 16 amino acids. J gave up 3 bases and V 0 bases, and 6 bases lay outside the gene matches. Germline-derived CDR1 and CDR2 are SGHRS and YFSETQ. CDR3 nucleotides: TGCGCCAGCAGCTTGGGGCCCGGGACAGGGGACTACGAGCAGTACTTC. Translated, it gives CASSLGPGTGDYEQYF.

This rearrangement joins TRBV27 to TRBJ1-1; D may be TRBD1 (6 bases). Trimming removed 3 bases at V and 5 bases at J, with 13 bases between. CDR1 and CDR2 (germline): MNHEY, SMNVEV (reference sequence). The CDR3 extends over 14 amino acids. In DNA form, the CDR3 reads TGTGCCAGCAGTTTCCAGGACAGAAGTACTGAAGCTTTCTTT. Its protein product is CASSFQDRSTEAFF.

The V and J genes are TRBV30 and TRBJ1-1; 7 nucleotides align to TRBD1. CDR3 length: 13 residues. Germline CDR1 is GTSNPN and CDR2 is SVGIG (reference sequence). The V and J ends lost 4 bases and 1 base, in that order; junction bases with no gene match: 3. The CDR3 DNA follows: TGTGCCTGGAAGGGACAGCCGAACACTGAAGCTTTCTTT. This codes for CAWKGQPNTEAFF.

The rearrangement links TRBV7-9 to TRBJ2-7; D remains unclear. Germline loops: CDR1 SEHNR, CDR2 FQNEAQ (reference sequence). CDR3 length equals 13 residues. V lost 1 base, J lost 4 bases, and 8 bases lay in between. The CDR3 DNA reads TGTGCCAGCAGCTTAGATCGCAGGTACGAGCAGTACTTC. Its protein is CASSLDRRYEQYF.

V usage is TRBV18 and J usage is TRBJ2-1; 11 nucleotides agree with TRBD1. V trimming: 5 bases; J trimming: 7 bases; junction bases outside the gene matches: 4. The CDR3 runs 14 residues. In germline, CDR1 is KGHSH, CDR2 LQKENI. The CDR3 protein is CASSLGQGVNEQFF. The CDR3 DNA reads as TGTGCCAGCTCATTGGGACAGGGGGTGAATGAGCAGTTCTTC.

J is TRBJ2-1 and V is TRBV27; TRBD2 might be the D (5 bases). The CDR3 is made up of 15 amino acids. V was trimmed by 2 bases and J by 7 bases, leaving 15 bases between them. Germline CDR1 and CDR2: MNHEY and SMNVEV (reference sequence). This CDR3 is CASSLRGSLGNEQFF. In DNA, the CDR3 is TGTGCCAGCAGTTTACGAGGGTCCCTGGGAAATGAGCAGTTCTTC.

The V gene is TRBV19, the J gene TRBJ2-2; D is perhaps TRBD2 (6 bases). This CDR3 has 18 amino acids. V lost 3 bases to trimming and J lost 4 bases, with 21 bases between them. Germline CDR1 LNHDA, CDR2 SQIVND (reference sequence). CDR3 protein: CASSMGYIGTYSTGELFF. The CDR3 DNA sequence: TGTGCCAGTAGTATGGGTTATATCGGGACTTACAGCACCGGGGAGCTGTTTTTT.

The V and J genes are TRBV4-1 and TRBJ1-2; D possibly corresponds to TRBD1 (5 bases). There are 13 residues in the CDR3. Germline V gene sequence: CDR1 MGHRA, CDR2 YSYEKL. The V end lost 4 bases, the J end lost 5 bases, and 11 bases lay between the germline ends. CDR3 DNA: TGCGCCAGCAGCCCCAGGGTGGGGTATGGCTACACCTTC. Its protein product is CASSPRVGYGYTF.

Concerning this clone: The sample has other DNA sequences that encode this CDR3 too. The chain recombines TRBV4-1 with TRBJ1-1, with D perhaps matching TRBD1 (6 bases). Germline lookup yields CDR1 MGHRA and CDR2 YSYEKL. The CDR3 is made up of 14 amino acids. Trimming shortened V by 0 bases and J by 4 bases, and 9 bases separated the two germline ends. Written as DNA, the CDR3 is TGCGCCAGCAGCCAAGACGGCAGGGGCACTGAAGCTTTCTTT. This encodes CASSQDGRGTEAFF.

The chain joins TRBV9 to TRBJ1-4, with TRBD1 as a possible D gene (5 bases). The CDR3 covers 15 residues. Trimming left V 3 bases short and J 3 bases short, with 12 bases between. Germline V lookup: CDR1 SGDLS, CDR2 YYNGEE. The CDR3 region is CASSGGAPANEKLFF. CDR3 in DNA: TGTGCCAGCAGCGGAGGGGCTCCGGCTAATGAAAAACTGTTTTTT.

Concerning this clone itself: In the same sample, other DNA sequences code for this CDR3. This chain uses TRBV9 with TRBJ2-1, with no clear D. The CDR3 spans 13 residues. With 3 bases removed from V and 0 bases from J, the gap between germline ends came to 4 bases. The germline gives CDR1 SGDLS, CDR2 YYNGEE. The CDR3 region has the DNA TGTGCCAGCAGCGGTAGCTCCTACAATGAGCAGTTCTTC. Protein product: CASSGSSYNEQFF.

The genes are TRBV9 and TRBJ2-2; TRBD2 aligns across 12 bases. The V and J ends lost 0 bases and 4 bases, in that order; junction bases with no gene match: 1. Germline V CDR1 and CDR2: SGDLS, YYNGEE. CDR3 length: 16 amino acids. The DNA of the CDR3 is TGTGCCAGCAGCGTAGGACTAGCGGGAGTCACCGGGGAGCTGTTTTTT. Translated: CASSVGLAGVTGELFF.

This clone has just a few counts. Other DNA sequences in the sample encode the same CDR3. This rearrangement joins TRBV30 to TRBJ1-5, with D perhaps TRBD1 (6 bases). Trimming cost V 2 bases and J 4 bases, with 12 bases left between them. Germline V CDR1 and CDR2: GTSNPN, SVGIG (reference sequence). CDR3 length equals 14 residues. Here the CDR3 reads CAWSPGVGNQPQHF. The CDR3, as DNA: TGTGCCTGGAGTCCAGGGGTCGGTAATCAGCCCCAGCATTTT.

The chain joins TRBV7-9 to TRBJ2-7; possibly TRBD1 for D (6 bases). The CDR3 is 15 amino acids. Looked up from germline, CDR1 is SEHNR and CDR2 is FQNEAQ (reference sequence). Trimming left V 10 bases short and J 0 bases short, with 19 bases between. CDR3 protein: CANEPPRQDSYEQYF. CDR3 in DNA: TGTGCCAACGAACCCCCCCGACAGGACTCCTACGAGCAGTACTTC.

The CDR3 sequence: CASSPIAGGSYEQYF. CDR3 sequence (DNA): TGTGCCAGCAGTCCCATAGCGGGAGGCTCCTACGAGCAGTACTTC. V and J are TRBV6-5 and TRBJ2-7; 10 bases line up with TRBD2. Trimming removed 5 bases from V and 0 bases from J; junction bases left unmatched: 4. Per the germline V gene, CDR1 is MNHEY and CDR2 is SVGAGI. There are 15 residues in the CDR3.